This is a list of T cell receptor beta chains from one sample in a study of lymphopenia after photon versus proton radiotherapy. TCRdb's copy holds only in-frame clones and misses some; the assay was immunoSEQ multiplex PCR. The sample lists 150,000 to 200,000 clones; approximately 90% were seen once. The sample here was peripheral blood, taken from a patient treated with photon-based radiotherapy. The source is a man in his forties or fifties with gastric cancer. The CDR3 runs from the conserved cysteine through the conserved F or W. The D gene is left open where the match is weak. Clone sizes are given selectively: once, few, many, or a class where the clone is expanded.

CDR3 protein: CASSLSQLQETQYF; CDR3 DNA: TGTGCCAGCAGCTTATCACAGCTCCAAGAGACCCAGTACTTC; D gene: .; J gene: TRBJ2-5; CDR3 length: 14; clone size: .; V gene: TRBV7-9
CDR3 protein: CASSPPQDRGGNEQFF; CDR3 DNA: TGTGCCAGCTCACCACCACAGGACAGGGGAGGAAATGAGCAGTTCTTC; D gene: TRBD1; J gene: TRBJ2-1; CDR3 length: 16; clone size: .; V gene: TRBV18
CDR3 protein: CASKLNSDNQPQHF; CDR3 DNA: TGTGCCAGTAAACTCAACAGCGACAATCAGCCCCAGCATTTT; D gene: .; J gene: TRBJ1-5; CDR3 length: 14; clone size: .; V gene: TRBV19
CDR3 protein: CASSRGGDPVLGQYF; CDR3 DNA: TGTGCCAGCAGCCGAGGGGGGGACCCGGTGTTGGGCCAGTACTTC; D gene: .; J gene: TRBJ2-5; CDR3 length: 15; clone size: .; V gene: TRBV11-1
CDR3 protein: CASSPGQFQETQYF; CDR3 DNA: TGTGCCAGCTCACCGGGACAATTTCAAGAGACCCAGTACTTC; D gene: .; J gene: TRBJ2-5; CDR3 length: 14; clone size: .; V gene: TRBV18
CDR3 protein: CASSPNSGTSGREVFF; CDR3 DNA: TGTGCCAGCTCACCTAATTCCGGGACTAGCGGGAGGGAGGTGTTCTTC; D gene: TRBD2; J gene: TRBJ2-1; CDR3 length: 16; clone size: once; V gene: TRBV18
CDR3 protein: CANKEGGNYTWGGGNQPQHF; CDR3 DNA: TGCGCCAACAAGGAGGGCGGTAATTATACTTGGGGCGGGGGCAATCAGCCCCAGCATTTT; D gene: .; J gene: TRBJ1-5; CDR3 length: 20; clone size: .; V gene: TRBV5-1
CDR3 protein: CATSRVRQETQYF; CDR3 DNA: TGTGCCACCAGCAGAGTTCGACAAGAGACCCAGTACTTC; D gene: .; J gene: TRBJ2-5; CDR3 length: 13; clone size: once; V gene: TRBV15
CDR3 protein: CASSPQLSGKLNEQFF; CDR3 DNA: TGTGCCAGCAGCCCCCAACTTAGCGGGAAGCTGAATGAGCAGTTCTTC; D gene: TRBD2; J gene: TRBJ2-1; CDR3 length: 16; clone size: few; V gene: TRBV9
CDR3 protein: CASSPGQGFYEQYF; CDR3 DNA: TGTGCCAGCTCACCGGGACAGGGGTTCTACGAGCAGTACTTC; D gene: TRBD1; J gene: TRBJ2-7; CDR3 length: 14; clone size: .; V gene: TRBV18
CDR3 protein: CASSPSLASGSDTQYF; CDR3 DNA: TGTGCCAGCTCACCGAGCTTGGCGTCTGGGTCAGATACGCAGTATTTT; D gene: .; J gene: TRBJ2-3; CDR3 length: 16; clone size: once; V gene: TRBV18
CDR3 protein: CAAGMRRDNEQFF; CDR3 DNA: TGTGCCGCGGGAATGAGGAGGGACAATGAGCAGTTCTTC; D gene: .; J gene: TRBJ2-1; CDR3 length: 13; clone size: .; V gene: TRBV25-1
CDR3 protein: CAWSGSASSYNEQFF; CDR3 DNA: TGTGCCTGGTCGGGGAGCGCGAGCTCCTACAATGAGCAGTTCTTC; D gene: .; J gene: TRBJ2-1; CDR3 length: 15; clone size: .; V gene: TRBV30
CDR3 protein: CASSSHGLAGVSNEQFF; CDR3 DNA: TGTGCCAGCAGCTCACATGGACTAGCGGGAGTGTCGAATGAGCAGTTCTTC; D gene: TRBD2; J gene: TRBJ2-1; CDR3 length: 17; clone size: .; V gene: TRBV7-2
CDR3 protein: CSVGGTGGTEAFF; CDR3 DNA: TGCAGCGTTGGGGGGACAGGGGGCACTGAAGCTTTCTTT; D gene: TRBD1; J gene: TRBJ1-1; CDR3 length: 13; clone size: .; V gene: TRBV29-1
CDR3 protein: CASSLDMPPLHF; CDR3 DNA: TGTGCCAGCAGCTTGGACATGCCACCCCTCCACTTT; D gene: .; J gene: TRBJ1-6; CDR3 length: 12; clone size: .; V gene: TRBV7-9
CDR3 protein: CASSSPGLAGISYEQYF; CDR3 DNA: TGTGCCAGCAGTTCCCCGGGACTAGCGGGAATCTCCTACGAGCAGTACTTC; D gene: TRBD2; J gene: TRBJ2-7; CDR3 length: 17; clone size: .; V gene: TRBV27
CDR3 protein: CASSLLGTENTGELFF; CDR3 DNA: TGTGCCAGCAGTTTATTGGGGACAGAAAACACCGGGGAGCTGTTTTTT; D gene: TRBD1; J gene: TRBJ2-2; CDR3 length: 16; clone size: .; V gene: TRBV27
CDR3 protein: CASTGTIYEQYF; CDR3 DNA: TGTGCCAGCACCGGGACAATCTACGAGCAGTACTTC; D gene: .; J gene: TRBJ2-7; CDR3 length: 12; clone size: .; V gene: TRBV28
CDR3 protein: CASRGDTQYF; CDR3 DNA: TGTGCCAGCAGGGGGGATACGCAGTATTTT; D gene: .; J gene: TRBJ2-3; CDR3 length: 10; clone size: .; V gene: TRBV6-1
CDR3 protein: CASSYPPGLRPYEQYF; CDR3 DNA: TGTGCCAGCAGTTACCCACCCGGGCTACGACCCTACGAGCAGTACTTC; D gene: .; J gene: TRBJ2-7; CDR3 length: 16; clone size: .; V gene: TRBV6-6
CDR3 protein: CASRGGPGYNEQFF; CDR3 DNA: TGTGCCAGCAGGGGAGGGCCCGGCTACAATGAGCAGTTCTTC; D gene: TRBD2; J gene: TRBJ2-1; CDR3 length: 14; clone size: .; V gene: TRBV14
CDR3 protein: CASSLEGREFNEQYF; CDR3 DNA: TGCGCCAGCAGCTTGGAGGGGCGGGAGTTCAACGAGCAGTACTTC; D gene: TRBD2; J gene: TRBJ2-7; CDR3 length: 15; clone size: .; V gene: TRBV5-1
CDR3 protein: CASSPTGGAEAFF; CDR3 DNA: TGTGCCAGCAGCCCTACTGGGGGGGCAGAAGCTTTCTTT; D gene: .; J gene: TRBJ1-1; CDR3 length: 13; clone size: .; V gene: TRBV6-6
CDR3 protein: CSVAGTSGADLSTDTQYF; CDR3 DNA: TGCAGCGTTGCCGGGACTAGCGGAGCAGACCTAAGCACAGATACGCAGTATTTT; D gene: TRBD2; J gene: TRBJ2-3; CDR3 length: 18; clone size: .; V gene: TRBV29-1
CDR3 protein: CASSAGTSIYEQYF; CDR3 DNA: TGTGCCAGCAGCGCCGGGACATCCATCTACGAGCAGTACTTC; D gene: .; J gene: TRBJ2-7; CDR3 length: 14; clone size: .; V gene: TRBV9
CDR3 protein: CASRSQVGQPQHF; CDR3 DNA: TGTGCCAGCAGGTCCCAGGTTGGACAGCCCCAGCATTTT; D gene: .; J gene: TRBJ1-5; CDR3 length: 13; clone size: .; V gene: TRBV28
CDR3 protein: CASSQVLGALNQPQHF; CDR3 DNA: TGTGCCAGCAGTCAAGTTTTAGGGGCACTAAATCAGCCCCAGCATTTT; D gene: .; J gene: TRBJ1-5; CDR3 length: 16; clone size: .; V gene: TRBV27
CDR3 protein: CASSKVTSSGRYTF; CDR3 DNA: TGTGCCAGCAGCAAAGTCACCTCCTCGGGGAGGTACACCTTC; D gene: .; J gene: TRBJ1-2; CDR3 length: 14; clone size: .; V gene: TRBV21-1
CDR3 protein: CASTKDRADYGYTF; CDR3 DNA: TGTGCCAGTACGAAGGACAGGGCGGACTATGGCTACACCTTC; D gene: TRBD1; J gene: TRBJ1-2; CDR3 length: 14; clone size: .; V gene: TRBV19
CDR3 protein: CASSLGRGIYNEQFF; CDR3 DNA: TGTGCCAGCAGTTTGGGCCGCGGGATATACAATGAGCAGTTCTTC; D gene: .; J gene: TRBJ2-1; CDR3 length: 15; clone size: .; V gene: TRBV27
CDR3 protein: CASSLAGEGSGNTIYF; CDR3 DNA: TGTGCCAGCAGCTTAGCGGGAGAGGGCTCTGGAAACACCATATATTTT; D gene: .; J gene: TRBJ1-3; CDR3 length: 16; clone size: .; V gene: TRBV7-6
CDR3 protein: CATSSGQGLVYGYTF; CDR3 DNA: TGTGCCACCAGCAGCGGACAGGGTTTAGTCTATGGCTACACCTTC; D gene: TRBD1; J gene: TRBJ1-2; CDR3 length: 15; clone size: .; V gene: TRBV15
CDR3 protein: CASSELGGVQYF; CDR3 DNA: TGTGCCAGCAGTGAACTCGGGGGTGTCCAGTACTTC; D gene: .; J gene: TRBJ2-5; CDR3 length: 12; clone size: .; V gene: TRBV6-5
CDR3 protein: CASSESGGRARTGELFF; CDR3 DNA: TGCGCCAGCAGTGAGTCTGGCGGGAGGGCCCGGACCGGGGAGCTGTTTTTT; D gene: TRBD2; J gene: TRBJ2-2; CDR3 length: 17; clone size: .; V gene: TRBV10-1
CDR3 protein: CASSPTSGSSYNEQFF; CDR3 DNA: TGTGCCAGCAGCCCGACTAGCGGGAGCTCCTACAATGAGCAGTTCTTC; D gene: TRBD2; J gene: TRBJ2-1; CDR3 length: 16; clone size: .; V gene: TRBV7-3
CDR3 protein: CASSGTSGYTGELFF; CDR3 DNA: TGCGCCAGCAGCGGGACTAGCGGGTACACCGGGGAGCTGTTTTTT; D gene: TRBD2; J gene: TRBJ2-2; CDR3 length: 15; clone size: once; V gene: TRBV4-1
CDR3 protein: CASSLNPRSEAFF; CDR3 DNA: TGTGCCAGCAGTTTAAACCCCCGGAGTGAGGCTTTCTTT; D gene: .; J gene: TRBJ1-1; CDR3 length: 13; clone size: .; V gene: TRBV28
CDR3 protein: CASKGDLEQYF; CDR3 DNA: TGTGCCAGCAAGGGGGACCTCGAGCAGTACTTC; D gene: .; J gene: TRBJ2-7; CDR3 length: 11; clone size: .; V gene: TRBV6-5
CDR3 protein: CAWRPRAGNTIYF; CDR3 DNA: TGTGCCTGGAGGCCCAGGGCCGGAAACACCATATATTTT; D gene: .; J gene: TRBJ1-3; CDR3 length: 13; clone size: few; V gene: TRBV30
CDR3 protein: CASSLGTGRGNEQFF; CDR3 DNA: TGCGCCAGCAGCTTGGGAACCGGTCGGGGGAATGAGCAGTTCTTC; D gene: .; J gene: TRBJ2-1; CDR3 length: 15; clone size: .; V gene: TRBV5-1
CDR3 protein: CASSIDDSYEQYF; CDR3 DNA: TGTGCCAGTAGTATAGACGATTCCTACGAGCAGTACTTC; D gene: .; J gene: TRBJ2-7; CDR3 length: 13; clone size: .; V gene: TRBV19